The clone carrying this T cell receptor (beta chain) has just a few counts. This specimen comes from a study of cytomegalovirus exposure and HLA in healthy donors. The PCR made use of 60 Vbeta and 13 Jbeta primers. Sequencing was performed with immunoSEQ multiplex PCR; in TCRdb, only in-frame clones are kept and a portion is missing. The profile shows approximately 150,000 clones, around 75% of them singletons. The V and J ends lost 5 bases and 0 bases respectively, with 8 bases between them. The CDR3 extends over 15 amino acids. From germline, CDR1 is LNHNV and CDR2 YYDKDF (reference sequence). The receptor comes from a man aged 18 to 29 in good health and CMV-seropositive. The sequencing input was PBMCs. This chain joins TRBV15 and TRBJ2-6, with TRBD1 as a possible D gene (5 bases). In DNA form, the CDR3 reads TGTGCCACCAGCCGCCAGGGCTCTGGGGCCAACGTCCTGACTTTC. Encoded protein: CATSRQGSGANVLTF.